Shown below are 2 T cell receptor beta chains from a single sample sequenced in a study of T cells after yellow fever vaccination. TCRdb processed the 5' RACE reads anew with MiXCR; each CDR3 protein has one entry. The table lists some 320,000 distinct CDR3 sequences, about 10% of them singletons. Sequencing was performed on CD4+ T cells sorted from PBMCs, taken 45 days after the yellow fever booster vaccination. All receptors derive from a man aged 18-30 years who received the YFV17D yellow fever vaccine.

This clonotype has just a few counts. The junction and the germline gene differ at one end; a read error may be behind it. The chain has TRBV6-6 and TRBJ1-5; possible D gene TRBD1, 6 bases. Germline CDR1 reads MNHNY; CDR2 reads SVGAGI (reference sequence). There are 16 residues in the CDR3. For the CDR3, the DNA is TGTGCCAGCAGTTACGGAGGTATCCAGGGGAAGCAGCCCCAGCCTTTT. Its translation is CASSYGGIQGKQPQPF.

This clonotype was recorded a few times. The chain employs TRBV9 and TRBJ2-5; D call uncertain. This CDR3 region has 13 residues. V lost 4 bases and J lost 2, with 9 bases in between. CDR1 is SGDLS, CDR2 YYNGEE, per germline. The CDR3 loop is CASSQAQQETQYF. The CDR3 DNA follows: TGTGCCAGCAGCCAAGCACAGCAAGAGACCCAGTACTTC.